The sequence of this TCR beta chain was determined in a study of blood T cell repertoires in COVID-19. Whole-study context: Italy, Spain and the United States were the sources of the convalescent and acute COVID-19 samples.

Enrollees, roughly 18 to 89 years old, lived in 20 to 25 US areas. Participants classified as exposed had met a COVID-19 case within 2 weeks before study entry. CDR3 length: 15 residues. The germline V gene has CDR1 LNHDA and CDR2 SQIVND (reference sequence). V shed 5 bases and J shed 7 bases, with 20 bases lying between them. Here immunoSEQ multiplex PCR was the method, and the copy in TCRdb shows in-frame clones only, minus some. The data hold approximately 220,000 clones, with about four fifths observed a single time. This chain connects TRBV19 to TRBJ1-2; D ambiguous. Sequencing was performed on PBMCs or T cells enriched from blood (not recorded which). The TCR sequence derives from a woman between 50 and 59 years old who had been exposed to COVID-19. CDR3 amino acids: CASSAPWGGPVGYTF. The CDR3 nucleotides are TGTGCCAGTAGTGCCCCCTGGGGAGGGCCGGTTGGCTACACCTTC.